The clone carrying this T cell receptor (beta chain) was seen at least ten times. What it binds is not known. An absence of ophthalmopathy progression within 18 months meant stable Graves' hyperthyroidism. Each diagnosis was grounded in clinical symptoms, serum thyroxine and TRAb, thyroid ultrasound, and orbital computed tomography. Trimming left V 5 bases short and J 7 bases short, with 11 bases between. The CDR3 has 13 residues. CDR1 is SEHNR and CDR2 is FQNEAQ in the germline V gene (reference sequence). The entry originates in a study of T cells in Graves' hyperthyroidism and ophthalmopathy. The overall study: It was at initial diagnosis, before any treatment, that peripheral blood was collected. Study-level findings and limits: A 13 V-J model separated ophthalmopathy from stable hyperthyroidism.

TCR beta CDR3 regions were amplified from RNA. The HTBI primer set drove a first-round RT-PCR of the TCR CDR3. TCRdb re-called the multiplex PCR reads with MiXCR, one entry per CDR3 protein. The table has roughly 800,000 distinct CDR3 sequences, 38% seen once. The chain carries TRBV7-9 and TRBJ1-4; D is perhaps TRBD1 (5 bases). Sequencing was carried out using blood. The clonotype originates from a man aged 18 to 30 with Graves' hyperthyroidism. The CDR3 reads CASSMYGAEKLFF. DNA for the CDR3: TGTGCCAGCAGCATGTATGGGGCTGAAAAACTGTTTTTT.